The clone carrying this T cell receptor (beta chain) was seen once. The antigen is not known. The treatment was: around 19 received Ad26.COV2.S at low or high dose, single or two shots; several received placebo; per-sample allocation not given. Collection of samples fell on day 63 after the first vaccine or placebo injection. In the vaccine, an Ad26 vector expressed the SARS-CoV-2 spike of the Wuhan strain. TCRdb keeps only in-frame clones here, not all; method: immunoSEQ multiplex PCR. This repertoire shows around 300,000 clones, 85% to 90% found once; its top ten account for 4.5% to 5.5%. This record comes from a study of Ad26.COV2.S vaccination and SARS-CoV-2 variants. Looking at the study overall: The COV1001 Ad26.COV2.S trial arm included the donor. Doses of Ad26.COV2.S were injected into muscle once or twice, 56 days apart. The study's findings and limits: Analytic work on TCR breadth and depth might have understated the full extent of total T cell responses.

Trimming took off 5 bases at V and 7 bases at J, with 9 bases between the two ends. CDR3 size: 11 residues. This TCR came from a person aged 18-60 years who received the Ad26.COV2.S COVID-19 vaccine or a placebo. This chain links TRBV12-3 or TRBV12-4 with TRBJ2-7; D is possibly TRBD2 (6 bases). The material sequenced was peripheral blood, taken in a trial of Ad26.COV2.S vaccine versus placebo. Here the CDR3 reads CASSRAGEQYF. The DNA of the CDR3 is TGTGCCAGCAGTAGGGCGGGAGAGCAGTACTTC.